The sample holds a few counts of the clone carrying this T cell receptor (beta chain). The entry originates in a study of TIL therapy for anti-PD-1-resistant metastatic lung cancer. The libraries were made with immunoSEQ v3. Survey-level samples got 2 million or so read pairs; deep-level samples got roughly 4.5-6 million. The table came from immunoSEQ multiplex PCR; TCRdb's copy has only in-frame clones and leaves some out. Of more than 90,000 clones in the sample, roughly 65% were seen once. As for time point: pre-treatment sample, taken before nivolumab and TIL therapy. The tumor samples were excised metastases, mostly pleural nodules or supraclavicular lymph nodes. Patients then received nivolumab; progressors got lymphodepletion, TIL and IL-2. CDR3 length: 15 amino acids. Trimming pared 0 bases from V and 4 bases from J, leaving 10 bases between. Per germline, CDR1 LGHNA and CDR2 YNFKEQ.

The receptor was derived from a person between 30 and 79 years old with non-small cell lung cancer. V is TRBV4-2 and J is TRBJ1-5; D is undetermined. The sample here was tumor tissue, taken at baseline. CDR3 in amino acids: CASSQDLTGNQPQHF. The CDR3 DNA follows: TGTGCCAGCAGCCAAGATTTGACCGGGAATCAGCCCCAGCATTTT.